The T cell receptor (beta chain) under discussion was sequenced for a study of blood T cell repertoires in COVID-19. This table comes from immunoSEQ multiplex PCR, and its TCRdb copy is limited to in-frame clones, with some not included. The table shows approximately 260,000 clones, with roughly 90% occurring only once. Clinical history as reported by participants underpinned cohort assignment. In germline, CDR1 is MNHEY, CDR2 SVGAGI. V lost 5 bases, J lost 2 bases, and 13 bases lay in between. The CDR3 has 14 amino acids. Sequencing input: PBMCs or T cells enriched from blood (not recorded which). The V gene is TRBV6-5, the J gene TRBJ2-7, with D perhaps matching TRBD1 (5 bases). The clonotype was recovered from a woman in her thirties with acute COVID-19. CDR3 protein: CASSQTGYPYEQYF. The CDR3, as DNA: TGTGCCAGCAGTCAAACAGGTTACCCCTACGAGCAGTACTTC.